The clone carrying this T cell receptor (beta chain) was counted between two and nine times. This specimen comes from a study of OX40 agonist ivuxolimab in advanced cancers. Study details: Three patients responded partially, comprising one with hepatocellular carcinoma and two with cutaneous melanoma.

The data were produced by immunoSEQ multiplex PCR, yet TCRdb's version contains in-frame clones alone and is incomplete. The table has some 83,000 clones, 86% seen once; the top ten hold approximately 2%. The germline gives CDR1 WSHSY, CDR2 SAAADI. The CDR3 sequence is 15 residues long. With 6 bases clipped from V and 1 base from J, the junction kept 3 bases outside the gene matches. This TCR was sampled from an adult with an advanced solid tumor such as melanoma, head and neck, liver or kidney cancer. The chain couples TRBV10-2 to TRBJ2-3, with 11 bases that match TRBD2. The sequencing used CD4+ or CD8+ T cells sorted from blood, collected in a trial of the OX40 agonist ivuxolimab. The CDR3 is CASRKGLAGTDTQYF. The DNA for the CDR3 is TGCGCCAGCAGGAAGGGACTAGCGGGCACAGATACGCAGTATTTT.